Listed here are 9 T cell receptor beta chains from one sample, sequenced in a study of blood T cell repertoires in COVID-19. Profiling relied on immunoSEQ multiplex PCR, and the TCRdb table lists in-frame clones only, not all of them. The profile shows a few hundred thousand clones, about 87% of them singletons. Input material: PBMCs or T cells enriched from blood (not recorded which). The receptors derive from a man aged 35-49 years in a cohort exposed to, infected with or recovered from COVID-19 (not recorded which).

This sequence joins TRBV19 and TRBJ2-6; weak D call: TRBD1 (6 bases). V was shortened by 5 bases and J by 1 base, with 15 bases between the two germline ends. Germline V gives CDR1 LNHDA, CDR2 SQIVND (reference sequence). This CDR3 is 17 amino acids long. The CDR3 loop is CASSPGTTPSGANVLTF. In DNA form, the CDR3 reads TGTGCCAGTAGTCCTGGGACAACTCCTTCTGGGGCCAACGTCCTGACTTTC.

This chain links TRBV5-5 with TRBJ2-1; 12 bases align to TRBD2. The CDR3 loop spans 14 amino acids. Germline CDR1 SGHKS, CDR2 YYEKEE (reference sequence). V shed 4 bases, J shed 8 bases, and the junction held 4 bases outside the gene matches. The CDR3 spells CASSRTSGIYEQFF. The CDR3 nucleotides read TGTGCCAGCAGCAGGACTAGCGGGATATATGAGCAGTTCTTC.

The chain uses TRBV30 and TRBJ2-1; D call uncertain. Germline loops: CDR1 GTSNPN, CDR2 SVGIG (reference sequence). The ends were cut back, 0 bases at V and 6 bases at J, with 9 bases in the middle. CDR3 length: 13 residues. This CDR3 is CAWSVLVLNEQFF. Written as DNA, the CDR3 is TGTGCCTGGAGTGTACTTGTACTCAATGAGCAGTTCTTC.

The chain is built from TRBV9 and TRBJ2-2; weak D call: TRBD1 (6 bases). V was trimmed by 5 bases and J by 2 bases, leaving 10 bases between them. The CDR3 totals 14 residues. CDR1 and CDR2 from the germline V gene are SGDLS and YYNGEE. As DNA, the CDR3 is TGTGCCAGCAGAGGACAGTCAAACACCGGGGAGCTGTTTTTT. Amino acid sequence: CASRGQSNTGELFF.

This clone was recorded only once. This chain connects TRBV19 to TRBJ1-6, with TRBD1 identical over 11 bases. This CDR3 has 15 amino acids. Germline trimming cut 5 bases from V and 9 bases from J; bases unmatched to any gene: 6. Per the germline V gene, CDR1 is LNHDA and CDR2 is SQIVND (reference sequence). CDR3 sequence (DNA): TGTGCCAGTAGTTACGGACAGGGGGCTGGTTCACCCCTCCACTTT. This codes for CASSYGQGAGSPLHF.

The V call is TRBV5-5, the J call TRBJ1-3, with no clear D. CDR3 length equals 14 residues. Germline V gene sequence: CDR1 SGHKS, CDR2 YYEKEE (reference sequence). The germline V and J ends were trimmed by 4 bases and 0 bases, with 8 bases remaining between them. The CDR3, as DNA: TGTGCCAGCAGCCGGTATACCTCTGGAAACACCATATATTTT. Encoded protein: CASSRYTSGNTIYF.

This chain links TRBV6-2 or TRBV6-3 with TRBJ2-7; no reliable D call. The CDR3 has 16 residues. Germline values: CDR1 MNHEY, CDR2 SVGEGT. V was cut by 5 bases and J by 0 bases, with 17 bases left in between. The CDR3 nucleotides read TGTGCCAGCAGTACCAACCCAGCGAAACTCTCCTACGAGCAGTACTTC. Encoded protein: CASSTNPAKLSYEQYF.

V and J are TRBV7-8 and TRBJ2-3, with a tentative D call TRBD1 (5 bases). The CDR3 covers 12 residues. Germline values: CDR1 SGHVS, CDR2 FQNEAQ. V lost 7 bases, J lost 2 bases, and 7 bases lay in between. CDR3 residues: CASKGDTDTQYF. CDR3 sequence (DNA): TGTGCCAGCAAAGGGGACACAGATACGCAGTATTTT.

This chain uses TRBV27 with TRBJ1-2; 8 positions agree with TRBD1. The J segment lost 8 bases and the V segment lost 3 bases, leaving 5 bases of the junction unmatched. This CDR3 is built from 13 residues. Germline V gene sequence: CDR1 MNHEY, CDR2 SMNVEV (reference sequence). CDR3 coding DNA: TGTGCCAGCAGTTTCAGGGGGCTAGGCGGCTACACCTTC. This translates into CASSFRGLGGYTF.